The present entry profiles one T cell receptor (beta chain) with its context. Some clones are missing from TCRdb's copy, which holds only in-frame ones; the method was immunoSEQ multiplex PCR. The data hold about 71,000 clones, with about 91% observed a single time. The CDR3 has 15 amino acids. Germline V gives CDR1 MNHEY, CDR2 SVGAGI. The V segment lost 5 bases and the J segment 0 bases; nucleotides outside the gene matches: 6. This entry comes from a study of T cell changes during pregnancy in multiple sclerosis. The source was CD8+ T cells from peripheral blood mononuclear cells, collected before pregnancy. The chain carries TRBV6-5 and TRBJ1-1, with 7 positions matching TRBD1. This TCR derives from a female donor with multiple sclerosis, enrolled in a pregnancy study. For the CDR3, the DNA is TGTGCCAGCAGTCGTACAGGGGCCTTGAACACTGAAGCTTTCTTT. It is translated as CASSRTGALNTEAFF.